This T cell receptor beta chain stems from a study of blood T cell repertoires in COVID-19. Study-wide context: Italy, Spain and the United States were the sources of the convalescent and acute COVID-19 samples. Sample material is recorded as cDNA or gDNA derived from T cells, B-cell-depleted T cells, or PBMCs.

In the original analysis: It was from reference gene primer amplification that nucleated cell counts were estimated. Using immunoSEQ multiplex PCR, the repertoire was profiled, and TCRdb retains in-frame clones only, with some absent. That table supplies the V and J calls and clone size; D and trimming were determined from the DNA. The top ten hold approximately 4.2% of the sample, which has more than 110,000 clones, about 83% seen once. The ends were cut back, 2 bases at V and 6 bases at J, with 7 bases in the middle. Germline CDR1 and CDR2: GTSNPN and SVGIG (reference sequence). This CDR3 is 11 amino acids long.

The J gene is TRBJ1-2, the V gene TRBV30; D remains ambiguous. Sequencing used peripheral blood. The origin of this receptor is a woman aged 40 to 50 with acute or convalescent COVID-19. CDR3 residues: CAWSSEDGYTF. As DNA, the CDR3 is TGTGCCTGGAGTTCCGAGGATGGCTACACCTTC.